This T cell receptor beta chain derives from a study of T cells in Graves' hyperthyroidism and ophthalmopathy (dated 2019 in TCRdb). About the full investigation: Peripheral blood was collected at initial diagnosis, before any treatment. After sampling, hyperthyroidism patients received methimazole starting at 30 mg daily, and ophthalmopathy patients received high-dose intravenous methylprednisolone. In about six Graves' hyperthyroidism patients, the study also compared T-cell repertoires from thyroid tissue with T-cell repertoires from blood. Prospective prediction of ophthalmopathy was tested in an independent validation cohort consisting of 18 to 20 hyperthyroidism patients and approximately 16 patients who later progressed to ophthalmopathy. The 100 discovery patients were randomly divided into training and test sets at a 7:3 ratio. TCR Vbeta CDR3 sequencing of some 140 peripheral blood samples (over 40 ophthalmopathy, roughly 74 hyperthyroidism and roughly 17 progressor patients) is reported in the paper. A discovery cohort of around 98 patients, about 44 with Graves' ophthalmopathy and roughly 59 with stable Graves' hyperthyroidism, was used to find distinguishing TCR V-J signatures.

The TCR beta CDR3 regions were amplified from the RNA transcripts. The first round of RT-PCR for the TCR CDR3 was performed with the HTBI primer set and the Qiagen OneStep RT-PCR kit. The libraries were constructed in a second round of multiplex PCR and then size-selected and purified. Paired-end sequencing of the libraries was performed with 100 bp reads on an Illumina HiSeq2000. Per the source publication's procedure: Raw data were processed with SOAPnuke, discarding reads with adapters, uncalled bases, mean Phred below 15, or no exact constant-primer or identifier match. COPE v1.2.5 was used to merge high-quality paired reads, and clonotypes were defined as unique nucleotide sequences. Clonotypes were aligned to IMGT TRBV, TRBD and TRBJ reference segments using MiTCR v1.1. The analysis included only V-J combinations with a frequency above 0.0001, which together covered more than 98% of the repertoires. A TCS score was defined as the ratio of F50 (clonal expansion) to E x V (chaos), with BLOSUM62-based TCRdist applied between CDR3 peptides within each V-J. Welch's t-statistics and random forest reduced around 520 V-J features to under 15, which were used in a naive Bayes classifier (R e1071). Starting from the raw public reads, TCRdb applied fastp trimming at Q25, assembled clones with MiXCR and retained in-frame beta chains. Duplicate CDR3 protein sequences are folded into a single record with the most common DNA and genes. The authors' filters were not applied to this entry. Here the sample has about half a million distinct CDR3 sequences; 22% occur a single time. The biggest ten clones account for less than 65% of the sample.

In the ophthalmopathy patients, disease was moderately to severely active, with a Clinical Activity Score of 3 or more, a NOSPECS grade of 4 or more, and a duration of less than 3 months. Any patient with an uncontrolled infection, another autoimmune disease, pregnancy or lactation was excluded. Diagnoses relied on clinical symptoms, serum thyroxine and TRAb, thyroid ultrasound and orbital computed tomography. PBMCs were separated from 10 ml of fresh peripheral blood using Ficoll-Paque density gradient centrifugation. Total RNA was extracted with Trizol reagent, and quality was checked on an Agilent 2100 Bioanalyzer. CDR1 and CDR2 were assigned from the germline V gene (reference sequence) as LNHDA and SQIVND. Including cysteine and phenylalanine, the CDR3 has 15 amino acids. The DNA shown is the 45-base CDR3, in frame from base 1. V is cut by 2 bases and J by 7 bases, and the space between the germline ends is 17 bases.

About this clonotype: Its antigen is currently not known. Base qualities are missing; no much larger clone stands one base away.

Points the paper makes about the study in general: Blood samples also contained most of the expanded thyroid clonotypes (frequency above 0.001), which suggests that blood repertoires may reflect thyroid immune responses. In cross-validation, a model built on a 13 V-J signature told ophthalmopathy apart from stable hyperthyroidism with 87.88% sensitivity and roughly 81% specificity, and in testing the same model reached 80%/75%. In validation, progression to ophthalmopathy was predicted by the model with 70.59% sensitivity and 72.22% specificity, a median of around 5.9 months before onset. Sample size was not statistically predetermined, and investigators were not blinded to group allocation.

The receptor chain draws on TRBV19 and TRBJ1-1; the best D guess is TRBD1, with 6 bases matching. The sequenced material came from blood. The TCR comes from a woman in her 70s with Graves' ophthalmopathy. The CDR3 in this case is CASSIQAGARDEAFF. The nucleotides are TGTGCCAGTAGTATACAGGCGGGGGCGCGGGATGAAGCTTTCTTT.